These 22 T cell receptor beta chains share one sample of origin, sequenced in a study of cytomegalovirus exposure and HLA in healthy donors. The PCR employed 60 Vbeta primers together with 13 Jbeta primers. Using immunoSEQ multiplex PCR, the repertoire was profiled, and TCRdb retains in-frame clones only, with some absent. In the table there are 170,000 or so clones, 70% to 80% of which are singletons. Specimen: PBMCs. Source of these receptors: a woman aged 55 to 70 in good health and CMV-seropositive.

This chain connects TRBV5-4 to TRBJ2-1; 9 bases fit TRBD2. The trim removed 5 bases at V and 7 bases at J, leaving 10 bases unmatched. The CDR3 has 15 residues. CDR1 SGHNT and CDR2 YYREEE come from the germline V gene (reference sequence). DNA of the CDR3: TGTGCCAGCAGATCAGCGGGGGGCCCGGGAAATGAGCAGTTCTTC. Its protein product is CASRSAGGPGNEQFF. Combining the CDR3 with reference TRBV5-4 and TRBJ2-1 gives the whole variable domain ETGVTQSPTHLIKTRGQQVTLRCSSQSGHNTVSWYQQALGQGPQFIFQYYREEENGRGNFPPRFSGLQFPNYSSELNVNALELDDSALYLCASRSAGGPGNEQFFGPGTRLTVL.

The chain has TRBV29-1 and TRBJ1-4; the D gene is possibly TRBD1 (6 bases). From germline, CDR1 is SQVTM and CDR2 ANQGSEA. Trimming removed 3 bases from V and 5 bases from J, with 16 bases in between. The CDR3 has 15 amino acids. CDR3 in DNA: TGCAGCGTTGATGGGGTGCAGGGGCGGAATGAAAAACTGTTTTTT. This sequence encodes CSVDGVQGRNEKLFF.

The rearrangement links TRBV27 to TRBJ1-5; a possible D gene is TRBD1 (6 bases). The ends were cut back, 7 bases at V and 2 bases at J, with 15 bases in the middle. The V gene's germline CDR1 is MNHEY and CDR2 SMNVEV (reference sequence). CDR3 length equals 15 residues. This CDR3 is CASTPRGFRNQPQHF. CDR3 DNA: TGTGCCAGCACTCCAAGGGGGTTTCGCAATCAGCCCCAGCATTTT.

The rearrangement uses TRBV7-8 and TRBJ2-1; the D is unclear. V shed 5 bases and J shed 10 bases, with 21 bases lying between them. Looked up from germline, CDR1 is SGHVS and CDR2 is FQNEAQ. The CDR3 has 15 amino acids. The DNA of the CDR3 is TGTGCCAGCAGCCAGGCATCCAGTGGTTTAAGCGAGCAGTTCTTC. Its translation is CASSQASSGLSEQFF.

The chain employs TRBV10-3 and TRBJ1-5, with D possibly matching TRBD1 (5 bases). Germline CDR1 and CDR2: ENHRY and SYGVKD. V was pared by 4 bases and J by 1 base, with 8 bases between. This CDR3 region has 14 residues. CDR3 nucleotide sequence: TGTGCCATCAGTGCGGGGGGGAGCAATCAGCCCCAGCATTTT. Translated: CAISAGGSNQPQHF.

The rearrangement joins TRBV5-6 to TRBJ2-5; D is possibly TRBD2 (6 bases). The better agreement between TRBJ2-7 and the DNA end casts doubt on the J call. In germline, CDR1 is SGHDT, CDR2 YYEEEE. The CDR3 is 16 residues long. The CDR3 bases are TGTGCCAGCAGCTTGCCCCCGGGACTCCTCAGGAACGAGCAGTACTTC. Translating gives CASSLPPGLLRNEQYF.

The chain carries TRBV5-4 and TRBJ2-1; 8 nucleotides align to TRBD2. The V and J ends lost 0 bases and 8 bases, in that order; junction bases with no gene match: 13. CDR3 size: 17 residues. Germline CDR1 SGHNT, CDR2 YYREEE (reference sequence). CDR3 sequence (DNA): TGTGCCAGCAGCTTGGGAGCGGGGGACACTTTCAGGGATGAGCAGTTCTTC. As protein: CASSLGAGDTFRDEQFF. Full variable domain (outside the CDR3, taken from reference TRBV5-4 and TRBJ2-1): ETGVTQSPTHLIKTRGQQVTLRCSSQSGHNTVSWYQQALGQGPQFIFQYYREEENGRGNFPPRFSGLQFPNYSSELNVNALELDDSALYLCASSLGAGDTFRDEQFFGPGTRLTVL.

This chain uses TRBV5-1 with TRBJ2-3; the match to TRBD2 covers 13 bases. The CDR3 spans 15 residues. CDR1 is SGHRS, CDR2 YFSETQ, per germline. J lost 5 bases, V lost 9 bases, and 9 bases had no gene match. The CDR3 is CATQRLAGGGDTQYF. The CDR3 nucleotides read TGCGCCACTCAAAGACTAGCGGGAGGCGGAGATACGCAGTATTTT. Using reference TRBV5-1 and TRBJ2-3 for the parts outside the CDR3, the full variable domain is KAGVTQTPRYLIKTRGQQVTLSCSPISGHRSVSWYQQTPGQGLQFLFEYFSETQRNKGNFPGRFSGRQFSNSRSEMNVSTLELGDSALYLCATQRLAGGGDTQYFGPGTRLTVL.

A remark on this clone: The junction differs from germline at one of its ends, possibly a read error. The genes are TRBV19 and TRBJ2-4; 7 bases fit TRBD1. Germline V gene sequence: CDR1 LNHDA, CDR2 SQIVND (reference sequence). The CDR3 is 14 residues long. The CDR3 DNA is TGTGCCAGTAGTCCCCCGGGACAGAAAAACAGTCAGTACTTC. Translating gives CASSPPGQKNSQYF.

The genes are TRBV4-2 and TRBJ2-5; weak D call: TRBD1 (6 bases). Germline V gives CDR1 LGHNA, CDR2 YNFKEQ. V shed 1 base and J shed 3 bases, with 18 bases lying between them. This CDR3 spans 17 amino acids. The CDR3 region has the DNA TGTGCCAGCAGCCAAGGGACCAGGGGCTCGGCCGAAGAGACCCAGTACTTC. Its translation: CASSQGTRGSAEETQYF.

The chain couples TRBV7-9 to TRBJ1-1; D perhaps matches TRBD1 (6 bases). Trimming took off 8 bases at V and 5 bases at J, with 27 bases between the two ends. The V gene's germline CDR1 is SEHNR and CDR2 FQNEAQ (reference sequence). This CDR3 is 17 amino acids long. The CDR3 region is CASYTPSGAIVSTEAFF. DNA for the CDR3: TGTGCCAGCTACACTCCTTCAGGGGCTATTGTTAGTACTGAAGCTTTCTTT.

This clone has a handful of counts. This chain connects TRBV7-9 to TRBJ1-1, with 7 bases identical to TRBD1. Trimming removed 5 bases from V and 5 bases from J; junction bases left unmatched: 8. There are 14 residues in the CDR3. Germline lookup yields CDR1 SEHNR and CDR2 FQNEAQ (reference sequence). CDR3 sequence (DNA): TGTGCCAGCAGCGTAAACAGGGGAAGTACTGAAGCTTTCTTT. As protein: CASSVNRGSTEAFF.

The V and J genes are TRBV18 and TRBJ1-4; D may be TRBD1 (6 bases). CDR1 and CDR2 from the germline V gene are KGHSH and LQKENI. V was trimmed by 5 bases and J by 0 bases, leaving 13 bases between them. The CDR3 spans 16 residues. CDR3 sequence reads: CASSERGTATNEKLFF. For the CDR3, the DNA is TGTGCCAGCTCAGAAAGGGGGACCGCAACTAATGAAAAACTGTTTTTT.

This chain uses TRBV9 with TRBJ2-1, with 7 positions matching TRBD2. V shed 4 bases and J 9 bases; nucleotides not matched to a gene: 13. The CDR3 loop spans 15 amino acids. Germline-derived CDR1 and CDR2 are SGDLS and YYNGEE. CDR3 loop: CASSRGVAGFIEQFF. In DNA, the CDR3 is TGTGCCAGCAGCCGGGGGGTAGCCGGTTTTATTGAGCAGTTCTTC. The whole variable domain, remainder taken from reference TRBV9 and TRBJ2-1, is DSGVTQTPKHLITATGQRVTLRCSPRSGDLSVYWYQQSLDQGLQFLIQYYNGEERAKGNILERFSAQQFPDLHSELNLSSLELGDSALYFCASSRGVAGFIEQFFGPGTRLTVL.

This chain links TRBV4-1 with TRBJ2-1, with 9 bases aligning to TRBD2. CDR1 MGHRA and CDR2 YSYEKL come from the germline V gene. CDR3 size: 18 residues. With 1 base clipped from V and 1 base from J, the junction kept 8 bases outside the gene matches. CDR3 region: CASSQVNAGGRSYNEQFF. CDR3 nucleotide sequence: TGCGCCAGCAGCCAAGTTAATGCGGGAGGGAGGTCCTACAATGAGCAGTTCTTC.

J is TRBJ2-2 and V is TRBV19, with 12 bases fitting TRBD2. This CDR3 is 15 amino acids long. V was pared by 10 bases and J by 0 bases, with 3 bases of the junction left unmatched. Germline V gene lookup returns CDR1 LNHDA and CDR2 SQIVND (reference sequence). CDR3 in amino acids: CATRTSGTNTGELFF. CDR3 coding DNA: TGTGCCACCCGGACTAGCGGGACGAACACCGGGGAGCTGTTTTTT.

CDR3 in DNA: TGTGCCAGCAGCCCTTGGGACAGACCTTACAATGAGCAGTTCTTC. Residues: CASSPWDRPYNEQFF. V and J are TRBV14 and TRBJ2-1; the match to TRBD1 covers 7 bases. Unmatched junction bases numbered 7, after V lost 4 bases and J lost 4 bases. CDR3 size: 15 residues. CDR1 is SGHDN, CDR2 FVKESK, per germline.

The sample holds one count of this clone. This sequence joins TRBV7-9 and TRBJ1-4; 10 positions agree with TRBD1. Germline CDR1 is SEHNR and CDR2 is FQNEAQ (reference sequence). V gave up 4 bases and J gave up 2 bases; unmatched junction bases: 4. The CDR3 covers 16 residues. This CDR3 is CASSSGQGMTNEKLFF. The CDR3 DNA reads TGTGCCAGCAGCTCGGGACAGGGGATGACTAATGAAAAACTGTTTTTT.

The rearrangement uses TRBV5-1 and TRBJ1-1; perhaps TRBD1 as D (6 bases). This CDR3 comprises 14 residues. The germline V gene has CDR1 SGHRS and CDR2 YFSETQ. V was shortened by 0 bases and J by 4 bases, with 10 bases between the two germline ends. The CDR3 DNA reads TGCGCCAGCAGCTTGGGAGGGGGTTTCACTGAAGCTTTCTTT. Protein product: CASSLGGGFTEAFF.

The chain recombines TRBV6-5 with TRBJ2-3, with D possibly being TRBD1 (6 bases). Trimming cost V 9 bases and J 2 bases, with 18 bases left between them. CDR1 and CDR2 (germline): MNHEY, SVGAGI. The CDR3 contains 15 residues. CDR3 DNA sequence: TGTGCCAGTTGTTCGGGACACCCACACACAGATACGCAGTATTTT. This codes for CASCSGHPHTDTQYF.

A few counts support this clone. V usage is TRBV14 and J usage is TRBJ1-6; tentatively, D is TRBD1 (6 bases). CDR1 is SGHDN and CDR2 is FVKESK in the germline V gene. Deletions cut 1 base from V and 10 bases from J, with 14 bases between. CDR3 size: 15 residues. Here the CDR3 DNA reads TGTGCCAGCAGCCAAGTGGGGGCTGGAGGATCACCCCTCCACTTT. It translates to CASSQVGAGGSPLHF.

This clone was seen repeatedly, ten times or more. The chain links TRBV4-2 to TRBJ1-2, with D perhaps matching TRBD1 (5 bases). Germline assignment: CDR1 LGHNA and CDR2 YNFKEQ. This CDR3 contains 15 residues. Trimming took 8 bases from V and 8 from J, leaving 24 bases between them. The CDR3, as DNA: TGTGCCAGCTCATTCCTCGGTGGAGGGGCGAAAGGCTACACCTTC. Residues: CASSFLGGGAKGYTF.